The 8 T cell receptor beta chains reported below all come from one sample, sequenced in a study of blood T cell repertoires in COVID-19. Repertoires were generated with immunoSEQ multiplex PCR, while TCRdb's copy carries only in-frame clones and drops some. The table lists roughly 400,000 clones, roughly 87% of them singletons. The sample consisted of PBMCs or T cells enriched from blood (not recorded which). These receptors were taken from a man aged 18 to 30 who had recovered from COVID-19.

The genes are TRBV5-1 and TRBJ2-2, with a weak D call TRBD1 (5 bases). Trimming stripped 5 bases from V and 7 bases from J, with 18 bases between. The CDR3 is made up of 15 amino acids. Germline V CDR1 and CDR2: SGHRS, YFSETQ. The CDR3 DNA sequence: TGCGCCAGCAGGCAGGACCCCGGACATGGCGGGGAGCTGTTTTTT. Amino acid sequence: CASRQDPGHGGELFF.

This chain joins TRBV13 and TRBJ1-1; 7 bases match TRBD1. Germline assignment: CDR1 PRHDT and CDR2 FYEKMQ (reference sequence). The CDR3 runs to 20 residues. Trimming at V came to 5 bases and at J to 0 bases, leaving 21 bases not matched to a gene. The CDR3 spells CASSAHPKIRDRHMNTEAFF. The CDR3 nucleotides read TGTGCCAGCAGCGCCCACCCGAAAATCCGGGACAGACACATGAACACTGAAGCTTTCTTT.

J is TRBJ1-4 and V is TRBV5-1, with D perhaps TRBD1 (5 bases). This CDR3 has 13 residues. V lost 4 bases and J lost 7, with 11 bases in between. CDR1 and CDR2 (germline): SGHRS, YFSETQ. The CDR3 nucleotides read TGCGCCAGCAGCCCAAGCGGGGGTGAAAAACTGTTTTTT. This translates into CASSPSGGEKLFF.

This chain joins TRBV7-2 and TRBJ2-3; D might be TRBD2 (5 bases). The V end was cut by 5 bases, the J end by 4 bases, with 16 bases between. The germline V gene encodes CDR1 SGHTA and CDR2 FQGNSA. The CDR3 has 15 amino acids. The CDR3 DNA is TGTGCCAGCAGCCGTTCTCGCGGGCTTCCAGATACGCAGTATTTT. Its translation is CASSRSRGLPDTQYF.

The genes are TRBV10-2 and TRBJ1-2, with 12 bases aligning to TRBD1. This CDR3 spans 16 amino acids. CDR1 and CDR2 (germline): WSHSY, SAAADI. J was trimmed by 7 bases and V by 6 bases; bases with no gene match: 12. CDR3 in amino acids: CASSAGTGGRGGGYTF. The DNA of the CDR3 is TGCGCCAGCAGCGCCGGGACAGGGGGCCGCGGAGGTGGCTACACCTTC.

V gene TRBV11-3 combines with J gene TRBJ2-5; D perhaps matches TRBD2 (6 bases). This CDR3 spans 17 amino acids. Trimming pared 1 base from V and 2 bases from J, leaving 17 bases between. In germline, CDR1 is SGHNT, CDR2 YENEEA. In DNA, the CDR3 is TGTGCCAGCAGCTTAGCCTCCGGGACCGGAGGGCAAGAGACCCAGTACTTC. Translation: CASSLASGTGGQETQYF.

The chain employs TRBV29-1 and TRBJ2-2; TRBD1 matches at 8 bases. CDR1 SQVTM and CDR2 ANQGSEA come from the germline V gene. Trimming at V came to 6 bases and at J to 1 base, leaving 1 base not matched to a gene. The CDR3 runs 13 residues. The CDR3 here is CSVGTGNTGELFF. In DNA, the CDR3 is TGCAGCGTGGGGACAGGGAACACCGGGGAGCTGTTTTTT.

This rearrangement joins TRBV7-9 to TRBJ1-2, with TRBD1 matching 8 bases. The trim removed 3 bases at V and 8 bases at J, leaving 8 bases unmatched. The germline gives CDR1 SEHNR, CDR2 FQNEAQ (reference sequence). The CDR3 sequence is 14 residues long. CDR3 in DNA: TGTGCCAGCAGCTTCCGCGGACAGGGAGAAGGCTACACCTTC. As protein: CASSFRGQGEGYTF. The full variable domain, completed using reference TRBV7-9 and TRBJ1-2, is DTGVSQNPRHKITKRGQNVTFRCDPISEHNRLYWYRQTLGQGPEFLTYFQNEAQLEKSRLLSDRFSAERPKGSFSTLEIQRTEQGDSAMYLCASSFRGQGEGYTFGSGTRLTVV.